Many counts were recorded for the clone carrying this T cell receptor beta chain. The antigen is unknown. TCRbeta libraries were built with three rounds of nested PCR, modified from ARM-PCR. TCRdb re-analysed the multiplex PCR reads in MiXCR, keeping a single row per CDR3 protein. The table lists just over 200,000 distinct CDR3 sequences, less than 80% of them singletons. The data originate from a study of tumor and adjacent non-tumor tissue in lung cancer. About the research overall: Approximately 4 million productive TCRbeta reads were obtained per sample on average.

Findings and caveats of the study: Normal lung showed higher cumulative top 100 clone frequency than tumor. TCR diversity was significantly greater in tumor than normal lung tissue.

Per germline, CDR1 DFQATT and CDR2 SNEGSKA (reference sequence). This CDR3 is built from 15 residues. The V gene lost 7 bases and the J gene lost 2 bases, with 18 bases spanning the gap. No cell sorting was done before RNA was extracted from the tissue. The chain employs TRBV20-1 and TRBJ2-1; maybe TRBD2 (6 bases). The sample taken for sequencing was lung tumor tissue. The TCR sequence derives from a man aged 60-69 years with non-small cell lung cancer. The chain's CDR3 is CSGSHTGVPYNEQFF. The CDR3 DNA sequence: TGCAGTGGTAGCCACACGGGAGTCCCCTACAATGAGCAGTTCTTC.